This T cell receptor beta chain was sequenced in a study of molecular identifiers for immune sequencing clone quantification. For bulk TCR libraries, previously described methods and listed TCR primers were used. Each CDR3 protein is one row after TCRdb ran MiXCR on the PCR reads. Counted here are around 20,000 distinct CDR3 sequences, 15% to 20% occurring once; the ten biggest clones make up 0.8% to 1%. The germline V gene has CDR1 LGHNA and CDR2 YSLEER. The CDR3 runs to 14 residues. Losses at the gene ends were 2 bases for V and 8 bases for J; bases not matched to a gene: 8. This clonotype is deemed medium-sized.

This receptor was taken from a human donor in good health. Some libraries in this study had Jurkat cell RNA spiked in. The chain joins TRBV4-3 to TRBJ1-1; 7 nucleotides agree with TRBD1. Source material: naive CD8+ T cells from blood, with Jurkat cell RNA spiked in. Subset indicated: FACS-sorted CD8+CD4-CCR7+CD45RA+ naive T cells. This CDR3 is CASSQMGQTKEAFF. In DNA form, the CDR3 reads TGCGCCAGCAGCCAAATGGGACAGACCAAAGAAGCTTTCTTT.